This T cell receptor beta chain derives from a study of shared clonotypes between healthy human individuals. Method: immunoSEQ multiplex PCR; TCRdb's copy keeps in-frame clones and lacks some. The repertoire includes fewer than 600,000 clones, 70% to 80% of them detected once, and roughly an eighth sits in the top ten. The table lists this clone with a few counts. Sequencing used PBMCs. The source of this sequence is a middle-aged woman in good health. Some clones in this sample may be carry-over from other donors' samples.

CDR3 amino acids: CASSQAGSTASNYGYTF. The CDR3 DNA is TGCGCCAGCAGCCAGGCTGGTTCTACAGCCTCTAACTATGGCTACACCTTC. This rearrangement joins TRBV4-1 to TRBJ1-2; D not certain. Germline V CDR1 and CDR2: MGHRA, YSYEKL. This CDR3 comprises 17 residues. Trimming took 3 bases from V and 0 from J, leaving 17 bases between them.